The 29 T cell receptor beta chains below come from one sample, sequenced in a study of cytomegalovirus exposure and HLA in healthy donors. PCR involved 60 Vbeta and 13 Jbeta primers. Clones were sequenced by immunoSEQ multiplex PCR, and TCRdb holds only the in-frame ones, with some missing. Among approximately 76,000 clones listed, 65% to 80% were seen once. Sequences were obtained from PBMCs. The receptor set was obtained from a man younger than 45 in good health and CMV-seronegative.

J is TRBJ2-7 and V is TRBV9; TRBD1 agrees at 10 bases. The V gene end was trimmed by 0 bases and the J gene end by 3 bases; junction bases not matched to a gene: 3. Germline values: CDR1 SGDLS, CDR2 YYNGEE. The CDR3 has 15 residues. This CDR3 reads CASSVEGTGVYEQYF. As DNA, the CDR3 is TGTGCCAGCAGCGTAGAAGGGACAGGGGTCTACGAGCAGTACTTC.

The CDR3 DNA follows: TGCAGCGTTGTAGGGCGACTAGCGGGAGGGGTAGAGACCCAGTACTTC. Translated, it gives CSVVGRLAGGVETQYF. The chain employs TRBV29-1 and TRBJ2-5; 14 bases fit TRBD2. The ends lost 4 bases at V and 4 bases at J; junction bases unmatched: 8. This CDR3 has 16 amino acids. Germline V gives CDR1 SQVTM, CDR2 ANQGSEA.

V gene TRBV21-1 combines with J gene TRBJ2-7; TRBD2, the D gene given by the table, was not confirmed from the DNA. TRBV21-1 is listed as a pseudogene. CDR3 size: 15 residues. The CDR3 nucleotides are TGTGCCAGCAGCGCCCGAGACTCCACCGCCTACGAGCAGTACTTC. Translating gives CASSARDSTAYEQYF.

V is TRBV4-3 and J is TRBJ2-7, with 13 bases fitting TRBD2. Germline CDR1 is LGHNA and CDR2 is YSLEER. CDR3 size: 16 residues. With V trimmed by 3 bases and J by 5 bases, 7 bases remained unmatched. This chain's CDR3 is CASSQDAGTSGNEQYF. The CDR3 DNA sequence: TGCGCCAGCAGCCAGGACGCCGGGACTAGCGGGAACGAGCAGTACTTC.

CDR3 sequence reads: CASFQPGTSRLGEQFF. In DNA, the CDR3 is TGTGCCAGCTTTCAGCCAGGGACTAGCCGATTGGGTGAGCAGTTCTTC. The chain joins TRBV7-8 to TRBJ2-1; 9 bases match TRBD2. In germline, CDR1 is SGHVS, CDR2 FQNEAQ. J gave up 9 bases and V 8 bases, and 17 bases lay outside the gene matches. This CDR3 has 16 amino acids.

This rearrangement joins TRBV14 to TRBJ2-1; a possible D gene is TRBD1 (5 bases). Germline lookup yields CDR1 SGHDN and CDR2 FVKESK. The CDR3 length is 16 residues. The V end was cut by 2 bases, the J end by 8 bases, with 19 bases between. CDR3 loop: CASSQFFTGHPHEQFF. The CDR3 region has the DNA TGTGCCAGCAGCCAATTTTTTACAGGTCACCCCCATGAGCAGTTCTTC.

The chain recombines TRBV19 with TRBJ2-3, with D perhaps matching TRBD2 (6 bases). The CDR3 loop spans 13 amino acids. Trimming took off 8 bases at V and 7 bases at J, with 16 bases between the two ends. CDR1 is LNHDA, CDR2 SQIVND, per germline (reference sequence). The CDR3 nucleotides are TGTGCCAGTGGCAGGGACTGGGAGAATACGCAGTATTTT. Its protein is CASGRDWENTQYF. The full variable domain, its missing parts supplied by reference TRBV19 and TRBJ2-3, is DGGITQSPKYLFRKEGQNVTLSCEQNLNHDAMYWYRQDPGQGLRLIYYSQIVNDFQKGDIAEGYSVSREKKESFPLTVTSAQKNPTAFYLCASGRDWENTQYFGPGTRLTVL.

The chain employs TRBV29-1 and TRBJ2-7; D might be TRBD1 (6 bases). CDR1 is SQVTM and CDR2 is ANQGSEA in the germline V gene. The CDR3 is 12 amino acids. The V and J ends lost 4 bases and 3 bases respectively, with 10 bases between them. CDR3 in DNA: TGCAGCGTTGGGCAACAGGGCTACGAGCAGTACTTC. Translation gives CSVGQQGYEQYF.

Comments on this clone: The junction shows a germline mismatch at one end, possibly a read error. This chain uses TRBV7-2 with TRBJ2-3; D might be TRBD2 (6 bases). In germline, CDR1 is SGHTA, CDR2 FQGNSA. This CDR3 is 15 amino acids long. CDR3 sequence reads: CSSSLAAGRTDTQYF. The CDR3 region has the DNA TGTTCCAGCAGCTTAGCGGCGGGGCGCACAGATACGCAGTATTTT.

Of note for this clone: The germline gene is not matched at one end of the junction; a read error may be the cause. The chain joins TRBV7-9 to TRBJ2-5, with 8 nucleotides matching TRBD1. The CDR3 covers 11 residues. Germline V gives CDR1 SEHNR, CDR2 FQNEAQ (reference sequence). The CDR3 coding sequence is TGTGCCAGCAGCCGGACAGGGCCAGTTAACTTC. The encoded protein is CASSRTGPVNF.

V and J are TRBV6-5 and TRBJ2-1; possibly TRBD1 for D (5 bases). The V and J ends lost 2 bases and 7 bases respectively, with 12 bases between them. This CDR3 contains 14 residues. Per the germline V gene, CDR1 is MNHEY and CDR2 is SVGAGI. This chain's CDR3 is CASSYAGRRNEQFF. CDR3 in DNA: TGTGCCAGCAGTTACGCAGGGCGTAGAAATGAGCAGTTCTTC.

This clone was picked up many times. This same CDR3 is encoded by further DNA sequences in the sample. The chain has TRBV5-1 and TRBJ1-1; TRBD1 might be the D (5 bases). CDR3 length equals 14 residues. Trimming cost V 0 bases and J 2 bases, with 8 bases left between them. Germline CDR1 is SGHRS and CDR2 is YFSETQ. The CDR3 DNA is TGCGCCAGCAGCTTGGACCAGGGTAACACTGAAGCTTTCTTT. Amino acid sequence: CASSLDQGNTEAFF.

The chain recombines TRBV7-2 with TRBJ1-6; D not resolved. V shed 1 base and J shed 7 bases, with 11 bases lying between them. Germline V gene lookup returns CDR1 SGHTA and CDR2 FQGNSA. The CDR3 spans 15 residues. CDR3 sequence reads: CASSLGSRGNSPLHF. The CDR3 DNA reads TGTGCCAGCAGCTTAGGGTCGCGGGGAAATTCACCCCTCCACTTT.

The chain links TRBV5-4 to TRBJ2-3; D is unresolved. The CDR3 loop spans 13 amino acids. Germline assignment: CDR1 SGHNT and CDR2 YYREEE (reference sequence). The V end lost 2 bases, the J end lost 1 base, and 5 bases lay between the germline ends. This CDR3 reads CASSLRGTDTQYF. The CDR3 DNA reads as TGTGCCAGCAGCTTACGGGGCACAGATACGCAGTATTTT. Together with reference TRBV5-4 and TRBJ2-3, the CDR3 gives the full variable domain: ETGVTQSPTHLIKTRGQQVTLRCSSQSGHNTVSWYQQALGQGPQFIFQYYREEENGRGNFPPRFSGLQFPNYSSELNVNALELDDSALYLCASSLRGTDTQYFGPGTRLTVL.

Note on this clone: Germline is not matched at one junction end, which may reflect a read error. The rearrangement uses TRBV7-7 and TRBJ2-5; tentatively, D is TRBD2 (7 bases). Germline V gene data show CDR1 as SSHAT and CDR2 as FNYEAQ (reference sequence). This CDR3 is 15 amino acids long. The CDR3 DNA is TGTGCTAGCAGCTTGGCGGGGGCCATCCAAGAGACCCAGTACTTC. This gives the protein CASSLAGAIQETQYF. The full variable domain, in which reference TRBV7-7 and TRBJ2-5 provide the parts outside the CDR3, is GAGVSQSPRYKVTKRGQDVTLRCDPISSHATLYWYQQALGQGPEFLTYFNYEAQPDKSGLPSDRFSAERPEGSISTLTIQRTEQRDSAMYRCASSLAGAIQETQYFGPGTRLLVL.

The chain couples TRBV7-9 to TRBJ2-1; TRBD2 agrees at 7 bases. CDR3 length: 16 amino acids. Germline-derived CDR1 and CDR2 are SEHNR and FQNEAQ (reference sequence). V trimming: 5 bases; J trimming: 4 bases; junction bases outside the gene matches: 11. The CDR3 region has the DNA TGTGCCAGCAGCCCCTCCGCGGGGGACTCTTACAATGAGCAGTTCTTC. Translated: CASSPSAGDSYNEQFF.

The chain employs TRBV18 and TRBJ1-1; D not certain. From germline, CDR1 is KGHSH and CDR2 LQKENI. CDR3 length equals 14 residues. V gave up 4 bases and J gave up 8 bases, with 17 bases separating them. CDR3 amino acids: CASSLANAQTEAFF. In nucleotides, the CDR3 is TGTGCCAGCTCACTTGCCAACGCACAAACCGAAGCTTTCTTT. Full variable domain (outside the CDR3, taken from reference TRBV18 and TRBJ1-1): NAGVMQNPRHLVRRRGQEARLRCSPMKGHSHVYWYRQLPEEGLKFMVYLQKENIIDESGMPKERFSAEFPKEGPSILRIQQVVRGDSAAYFCASSLANAQTEAFFGQGTRLTVV.

The chain's CDR3 is CARSFSGVPGNTIYF. The CDR3 nucleotides are TGTGCCAGAAGCTTCTCAGGGGTACCAGGAAACACCATATATTTT. The chain combines TRBV5-3 with TRBJ1-3; D perhaps matches TRBD1 (6 bases). TRBV5-3 is an ORF for which the function is uncertain. The CDR3 spans 15 residues. V lost 2 bases and J lost 4, with 13 bases in between.

This clone was seen more than once but under ten times. The rearrangement links TRBV5-4 to TRBJ1-1; a possible D gene is TRBD1 (5 bases). The V and J ends lost 2 bases and 3 bases respectively, with 8 bases between them. CDR1 SGHNT and CDR2 YYREEE come from the germline V gene (reference sequence). The CDR3 sequence is 13 residues long. CDR3 DNA: TGTGCCAGCAGCTTCGGAGGGGACACTGAAGCTTTCTTT. Translation: CASSFGGDTEAFF.

This sequence joins TRBV15 and TRBJ2-1; 7 positions match TRBD2. Germline CDR1 is LNHNV and CDR2 is YYDKDF (reference sequence). The CDR3 runs to 18 residues. Trimming removed 1 base from V and 8 bases from J; junction bases left unmatched: 17. Here the CDR3 DNA reads TGTGCCACCAGCAGAGGCGGGCCTAGCGCCCAGGGAGGGGATGAGCAGTTCTTC. It translates to CATSRGGPSAQGGDEQFF.

This clone was counted once. The rearrangement uses TRBV12-5 and TRBJ2-7; 7 bases are a match to TRBD1. The CDR3 length is 21 residues. Germline trimming cut 3 bases from V and 0 bases from J; bases unmatched to any gene: 23. In germline, CDR1 is LGHNT, CDR2 FRNRAP. CDR3: CASGFRGTGTEFGQVSYEQYF. The CDR3 DNA reads TGTGCTAGTGGTTTTCGAGGAACCGGGACAGAATTTGGCCAAGTCTCCTACGAGCAGTACTTC.

The count of this clone is one. The rearrangement links TRBV18 to TRBJ2-3, with D unclear. CDR3 length: 13 amino acids. Per germline, CDR1 KGHSH and CDR2 LQKENI. Between the trimmed V and J ends, which lost 3 bases and 8 bases, there was a span of 12 bases. CDR3 coding DNA: TGTGCCAGCTCACCGGTAAAAACGGGTACGCAGTATTTT. This translates into CASSPVKTGTQYF.

The chain links TRBV6-5 to TRBJ1-5, with D perhaps TRBD1 (6 bases). Trimming removed 5 bases at V and 7 bases at J, with 12 bases between. From germline, CDR1 is MNHEY and CDR2 SVGAGI. The CDR3 sequence is 13 residues long. The CDR3 coding sequence is TGTGCCAGCAGTACACAGGGAAACCAGCCCCAGCATTTT. Protein: CASSTQGNQPQHF.

This chain connects TRBV6-6 to TRBJ1-1, with 7 positions matching TRBD1. V trimming: 6 bases; J trimming: 4 bases; junction bases outside the gene matches: 14. CDR1 MNHNY and CDR2 SVGAGI come from the germline V gene (reference sequence). The CDR3 is 16 amino acids. In DNA form, the CDR3 reads TGTGCCAGCAGGTCGAATCTCCAGGGGGGAGGCACTGAAGCTTTCTTT. Its protein product is CASRSNLQGGGTEAFF.

The J gene is TRBJ1-4, the V gene TRBV7-2; no firm D call. Germline V gives CDR1 SGHTA, CDR2 FQGNSA. V lost 2 bases to trimming and J lost 4 bases, with 5 bases between them. The CDR3 has 13 residues. The DNA of the CDR3 is TGTGCCAGCAGCTTACTTAGTAATGAAAAACTGTTTTTT. Amino acids: CASSLLSNEKLFF.

The J gene is TRBJ1-6, the V gene TRBV19; D is unresolved. Germline lookup yields CDR1 LNHDA and CDR2 SQIVND (reference sequence). Trimming pared 3 bases from V and 0 bases from J, leaving 12 bases between. This CDR3 spans 17 amino acids. This CDR3 reads CASSMGSQSSYNSPLHF. CDR3 bases: TGTGCCAGTAGTATGGGCAGCCAGAGCTCCTATAATTCACCCCTCCACTTT.

As to this clone: Mismatch with germline at one junction end may stem from a read error. The chain is built from TRBV5-1 and TRBJ2-5; 7 positions agree with TRBD1. This CDR3 has 16 amino acids. Germline lookup yields CDR1 SGHRS and CDR2 YFSETQ. The CDR3 region is CARSWASQGTQETQYF. The DNA for the CDR3 is TGCGCCCGCAGCTGGGCCTCACAGGGGACGCAAGAGACCCAGTACTTC.

The chain is built from TRBV6-6 and TRBJ2-7; possible D gene TRBD1, 7 bases. Germline lookup yields CDR1 MNHNY and CDR2 SVGAGI (reference sequence). V was shortened by 8 bases and J by 7 bases, with 18 bases between the two germline ends. The CDR3 consists of 13 residues. CDR3 protein: CASRGRGAGEQYF. In DNA, the CDR3 is TGTGCCAGCCGGGGCAGGGGGGCGGGGGAGCAGTACTTC.

This clone was seen just once. CDR3 in amino acids: CASSQGEGIYGYTF. CDR3 DNA sequence: TGCGCCAGCAGCCAAGGGGAGGGGATCTATGGCTACACCTTC. This rearrangement joins TRBV4-3 to TRBJ1-2; D might be TRBD1 (5 bases). The CDR3 is 14 amino acids. CDR1 LGHNA and CDR2 YSLEER come from the germline V gene. Trimming stripped 1 base from V and 4 bases from J, with 10 bases between.